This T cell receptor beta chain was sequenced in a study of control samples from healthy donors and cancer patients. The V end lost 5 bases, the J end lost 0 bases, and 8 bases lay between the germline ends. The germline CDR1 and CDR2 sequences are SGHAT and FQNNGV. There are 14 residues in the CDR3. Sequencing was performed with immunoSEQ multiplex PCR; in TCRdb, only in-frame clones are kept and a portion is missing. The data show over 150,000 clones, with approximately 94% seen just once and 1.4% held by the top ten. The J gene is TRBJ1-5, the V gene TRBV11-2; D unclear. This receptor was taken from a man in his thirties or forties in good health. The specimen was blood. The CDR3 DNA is TGTGCCAGCAGCCCTACAGATAGCAATCAGCCCCAGCATTTT. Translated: CASSPTDSNQPQHF.